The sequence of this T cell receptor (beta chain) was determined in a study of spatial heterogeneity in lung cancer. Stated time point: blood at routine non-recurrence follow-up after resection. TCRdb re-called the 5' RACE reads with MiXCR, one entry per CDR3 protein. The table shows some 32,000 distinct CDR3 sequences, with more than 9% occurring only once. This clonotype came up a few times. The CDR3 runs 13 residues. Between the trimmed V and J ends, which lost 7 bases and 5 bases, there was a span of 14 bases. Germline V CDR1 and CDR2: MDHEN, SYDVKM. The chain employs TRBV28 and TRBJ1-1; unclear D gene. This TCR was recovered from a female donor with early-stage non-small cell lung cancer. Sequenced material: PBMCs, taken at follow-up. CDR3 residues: CASTSTYGTEAFF. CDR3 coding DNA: TGTGCCAGCACCTCGACGTATGGGACTGAAGCTTTCTTT.